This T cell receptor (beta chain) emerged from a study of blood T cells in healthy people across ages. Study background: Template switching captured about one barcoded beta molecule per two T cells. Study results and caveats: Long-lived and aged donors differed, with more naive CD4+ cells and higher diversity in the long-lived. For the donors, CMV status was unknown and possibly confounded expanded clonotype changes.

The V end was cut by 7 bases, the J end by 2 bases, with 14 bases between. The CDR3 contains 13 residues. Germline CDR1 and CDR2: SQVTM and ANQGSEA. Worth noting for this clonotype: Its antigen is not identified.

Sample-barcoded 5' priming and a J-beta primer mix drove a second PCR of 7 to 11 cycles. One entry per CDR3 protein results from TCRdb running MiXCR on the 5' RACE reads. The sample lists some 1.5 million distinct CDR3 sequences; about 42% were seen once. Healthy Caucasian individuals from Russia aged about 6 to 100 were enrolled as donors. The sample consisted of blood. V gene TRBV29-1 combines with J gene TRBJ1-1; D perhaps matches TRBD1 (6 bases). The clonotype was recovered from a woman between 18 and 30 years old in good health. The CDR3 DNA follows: TGCAGCGCCGTACAAGGGGGTAACACTGAAGCTTTCTTT. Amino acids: CSAVQGGNTEAFF.